Presented here are 25 T cell receptor beta chains from one specimen sequenced in a study of human T cells and chemical hapten exposure. Each CDR3 protein gets one entry after TCRdb re-called the RACE reads with MiXCR. This table holds roughly 380,000 distinct CDR3 sequences, under 6.5% found once. Time point reported: patch test 2, 6 weeks after DPC sensitization. Described treatment: therapeutic diphenylcyclopropenone sensitization with weekly scalp DPC. Sequencing was performed on whole blood, taken in connection with sensitization to the hapten diphenylcyclopropenone (DPC). Every receptor here comes from a woman aged 18-29 years with alopecia areata. Some clones in this sample may be carry-over from other donors' samples.

This clonotype was observed a few times. The V call is TRBV29-1, the J call TRBJ2-7; TRBD2 aligns across 7 bases. Germline V gene data show CDR1 as SQVTM and CDR2 as ANQGSEA. The CDR3 covers 13 residues. J was trimmed by 6 bases and V by 0 bases; bases with no gene match: 5. CDR3 sequence (DNA): TGCAGCGTTGAAGATCTTCCGGGAGGCGAGCAGTACTTC. Residues: CSVEDLPGGEQYF.

This clonotype was detected a few times. This chain uses TRBV6-1 with TRBJ2-3, with 7 bases that match TRBD1. The CDR3 spans 15 residues. The V segment lost 5 bases and the J segment 4 bases; nucleotides outside the gene matches: 9. Germline CDR1 reads MNHNS; CDR2 reads SASEGT. The CDR3 sequence: CASSPGWDRPDTQYF. DNA for the CDR3: TGTGCCAGCAGTCCTGGATGGGACAGACCAGATACGCAGTATTTT.

The chain couples TRBV5-5 to TRBJ2-6, with 7 positions matching TRBD1. The germline CDR1 and CDR2 sequences are SGHKS and YYEKEE (reference sequence). The CDR3 contains 19 residues. V was pared by 4 bases and J by 0 bases, with 13 bases of the junction left unmatched. CDR3 DNA: TGTGCCAGCAGCCCGGTTCGGGGACAGATACTCTCTGGGGCCAACGTCCTGACTTTC. As protein: CASSPVRGQILSGANVLTF.

This clonotype was counted ten times or more. The CDR3 region has the DNA TGCGCCAGCAGCCAGTTGGGGGGCTATGGCTACACCTTC. It yields the protein CASSQLGGYGYTF. The gene calls are TRBV4-1 and TRBJ1-2, with a weak D call TRBD1 (5 bases). The V gene's germline CDR1 is MGHRA and CDR2 YSYEKL. The length of the CDR3 is 13 residues. Trimming left V 3 bases short and J 4 bases short, with 9 bases between.

This clonotype was seen a handful of times. The chain is built from TRBV6-2 or TRBV6-3 and TRBJ2-2; a possible D gene is TRBD2 (6 bases). Per germline, CDR1 MNHEY and CDR2 SVGEGT. V dropped 4 bases and J dropped 0 bases, with 12 bases sitting between them. The CDR3 has 16 residues. The CDR3 DNA follows: TGTGCCAGCAGTTGGGAGGAGCGGACGAACACCGGGGAGCTGTTTTTT. Its protein product is CASSWEERTNTGELFF.

This clonotype came up many times. This sequence joins TRBV5-6 and TRBJ1-1; TRBD1 agrees at 7 bases. Germline CDR1 reads SGHDT; CDR2 reads YYEEEE. V was clipped by 0 bases and J by 4 bases; unmatched bases: 6. The CDR3 consists of 15 residues. CDR3 DNA: TGTGCCAGCAGCTTGGGACAGGGAAATCCCACTGAAGCTTTCTTT. Translated, it gives CASSLGQGNPTEAFF.

This clonotype was counted at least ten times. The chain combines TRBV7-2 with TRBJ1-1, with unresolved D. CDR1 and CDR2 from the germline V gene are SGHTA and FQGNSA. Trimming pared 1 base from V and 8 bases from J, leaving 14 bases between. The CDR3 is 14 residues long. CDR3 sequence reads: CASSLGPGSQEAFF. DNA of the CDR3: TGTGCCAGCAGCTTAGGTCCGGGGTCCCAGGAAGCTTTCTTT.

This clonotype showed up just a few times. V usage is TRBV2 and J usage is TRBJ2-3, with TRBD2 matching 8 bases. From germline, CDR1 is SNHLY and CDR2 FYNNEI. J was trimmed by 0 bases and V by 0 bases; bases with no gene match: 5. This CDR3 contains 17 residues. The CDR3 loop reads CASSEALSGGSTDTQYF. DNA for the CDR3: TGTGCCAGCAGTGAAGCGCTGAGCGGGGGTAGCACAGATACGCAGTATTTT.

This clonotype was seen at least ten times. V and J are TRBV6-2 or TRBV6-3 and TRBJ1-6; weak D call: TRBD1 (5 bases). V lost 7 bases and J lost 7, with 14 bases in between. This CDR3 is 14 amino acids long. Germline CDR1 and CDR2: MNHEY and SVGEGT. The CDR3 DNA follows: TGTGCCAGCAACCGGGGAGGGGAGAATTCACCCCTCCACTTT. This sequence encodes CASNRGGENSPLHF.

The V and J genes are TRBV6-5 and TRBJ2-3; the match to TRBD2 covers 10 bases. The length of the CDR3 is 16 residues. In germline, CDR1 is MNHEY, CDR2 SVGAGI. Trimming took 8 bases from V and 6 from J; bases not matched to a gene: 14. The CDR3 DNA reads as TGTGCCAGCCGATCCTCAGCGGGGGGGCACTCGGATACGCAGTATTTT. Its protein product is CASRSSAGGHSDTQYF.

CDR3 sequence reads: CSARDHKSGYRYF. CDR3 coding DNA: TGCAGTGCTAGGGACCATAAATCAGGTTATCGGTACTTC. The rearrangement uses TRBV20-1 and TRBJ2-7; D remains ambiguous. CDR3 size: 13 residues. Deletions cut 3 bases from V and 12 bases from J, with 21 bases between. Germline V gene sequence: CDR1 DFQATT, CDR2 SNEGSKA (reference sequence).

The chain joins TRBV20-1 to TRBJ2-3; the match to TRBD1 covers 9 bases. The CDR3 extends over 13 amino acids. Germline V CDR1 and CDR2: DFQATT, SNEGSKA (reference sequence). Losses at the gene ends were 5 bases for V and 4 bases for J; bases not matched to a gene: 4. CDR3 sequence reads: CSAGQGSADTQYF. CDR3 DNA sequence: TGCAGTGCTGGACAGGGGAGTGCAGATACGCAGTATTTT.

Ten or more counts support this clonotype. This chain links TRBV6-6 with TRBJ2-7; 7 nucleotides align to TRBD1. Germline trimming cut 2 bases from V and 5 bases from J; bases unmatched to any gene: 3. CDR1 is MNHNY, CDR2 SVGAGI, per germline (reference sequence). This CDR3 spans 13 amino acids. CDR3 DNA sequence: TGTGCCAGCAGTTACAGACAGGGAGACGAGCAGTACTTC. This gives the protein CASSYRQGDEQYF.

A few counts support this clonotype. The rearrangement uses TRBV28 and TRBJ1-5; TRBD1 is a possible D gene (6 bases). Trimming took 7 bases from V and 0 from J, leaving 13 bases between them. CDR1 MDHEN and CDR2 SYDVKM come from the germline V gene. This CDR3 is built from 15 residues. In nucleotides, the CDR3 is TGTGCCAGCAACCTATACAGGGATAGCAATCAGCCCCAGCATTTT. Translated: CASNLYRDSNQPQHF.

This clonotype was detected many times. The chain uses TRBV9 and TRBJ1-1, with D possibly matching TRBD1 (5 bases). Trimming shortened V by 4 bases and J by 3 bases, and 16 bases separated the two germline ends. Germline V gene data show CDR1 as SGDLS and CDR2 as YYNGEE. There are 15 residues in the CDR3. This CDR3 is CASSPHSGTDTEAFF. CDR3 in DNA: TGTGCCAGCAGCCCCCACTCCGGGACGGACACTGAAGCTTTCTTT.

At least ten counts were recorded for this clonotype. The chain links TRBV7-8 to TRBJ1-2; TRBD1 matches 8 bases. The germline V gene encodes CDR1 SGHVS and CDR2 FQNEAQ. The length of the CDR3 is 16 residues. The V gene end was trimmed by 5 bases and the J gene end by 8 bases; junction bases not matched to a gene: 16. The CDR3 is CASSPSRGQVFQGYTF. The CDR3 region has the DNA TGTGCCAGCAGCCCCTCCAGGGGGCAGGTTTTTCAGGGCTACACCTTC.

The sample holds many counts of this clonotype. DNA of the CDR3: TGTGCCAGCAGAAGTTACAGGGTTGAAGCTTTCTTT. Its translation: CASRSYRVEAFF. The rearrangement joins TRBV28 to TRBJ1-1, with D tentatively TRBD1 (6 bases). V was shortened by 6 bases and J by 7 bases, with 12 bases between the two germline ends. Looked up from germline, CDR1 is MDHEN and CDR2 is SYDVKM. The CDR3 covers 12 residues. Full variable domain (remainder filled in from reference TRBV28 and TRBJ1-1): DVKVTQSSRYLVKRTGEKVFLECVQDMDHENMFWYRQDPGLGLRLIYFSYDVKMKEKGDIPEGYSVSREKKERFSLILESASTNQTSMYLCASRSYRVEAFFGQGTRLTVV.

This chain connects TRBV6-2 or TRBV6-3 to TRBJ2-3; weak D call: TRBD1 (6 bases). Germline-derived CDR1 and CDR2 are MNHEY and SVGEGT. Trimming pared 6 bases from V and 3 bases from J, leaving 16 bases between. The CDR3 has 15 amino acids. Here the CDR3 DNA reads TGTGCCAGCAGCAACAGGGCGCTTGGAACAGATACGCAGTATTTT. Its protein product is CASSNRALGTDTQYF.

J is TRBJ1-2 and V is TRBV7-9; 7 nucleotides line up with TRBD1. J gave up 3 bases and V 5 bases, and 12 bases lay outside the gene matches. Germline CDR1 and CDR2: SEHNR and FQNEAQ (reference sequence). The CDR3 covers 16 residues. For the CDR3, the DNA is TGTGCCAGCAGCCCGACGGTACAGGGGCTTGACTATGGCTACACCTTC. This encodes CASSPTVQGLDYGYTF.

V gene TRBV6-7 combines with J gene TRBJ2-1, with TRBD1 identical over 9 bases. TRBV6-7 is labeled an ORF, and its function is uncertain. This CDR3 has 18 residues. J lost 0 bases, V lost 1 base, and 7 bases had no gene match. The CDR3 region is CASSYFRDRASSYNEQFF. The CDR3 DNA follows: TGTGCCAGCAGTTACTTTCGGGACAGGGCAAGCTCCTACAATGAGCAGTTCTTC.

This chain connects TRBV7-9 to TRBJ1-5; D may be TRBD1 (5 bases). The CDR3 totals 14 residues. The germline gives CDR1 SEHNR, CDR2 FQNEAQ (reference sequence). V was clipped by 5 bases and J by 0 bases, with 8 bases between them. The CDR3 protein is CASSRRGSNQPQHF. In nucleotides, the CDR3 is TGTGCCAGCAGCCGGAGGGGTAGCAATCAGCCCCAGCATTTT.

In its sample, this clonotype was seen many times. V gene TRBV2 combines with J gene TRBJ2-1, with 8 nucleotides matching TRBD1. There are 14 residues in the CDR3. J was trimmed by 8 bases and V by 7 bases; bases with no gene match: 10. Germline loops: CDR1 SNHLY, CDR2 FYNNEI. Here the CDR3 DNA reads TGTGCCAGCATCTCCGCGCAGGGGGCACATGAGCAGTTCTTC. Amino acids: CASISAQGAHEQFF.

This clonotype was picked up a small number of times. The chain combines TRBV4-3 with TRBJ1-6; D not certain. Between the trimmed V and J ends, which lost 1 base and 7 bases, there was a span of 11 bases. The germline V gene has CDR1 LGHNA and CDR2 YSLEER. This CDR3 contains 15 residues. The CDR3 sequence is CASSQGHSVNSPLHF. CDR3 sequence (DNA): TGCGCCAGCAGCCAAGGACACTCTGTAAATTCACCCCTCCACTTT.

This clonotype has a count of ten or more. The chain combines TRBV28 with TRBJ1-2; maybe TRBD1 (6 bases). This CDR3 region has 13 residues. Per the germline V gene, CDR1 is MDHEN and CDR2 is SYDVKM. V shed 6 bases and J shed 7 bases, with 15 bases lying between them. Written as DNA, the CDR3 is TGTGCCAGCAGCAGGACAGAAGAAGGTGGCTACACCTTC. Translated: CASSRTEEGGYTF.

Ten or more counts support this clonotype. This chain connects TRBV28 to TRBJ1-4; tentative D call: TRBD1 (6 bases). Deletions cut 2 bases from V and 6 bases from J, with 13 bases between. CDR1 and CDR2 from the germline V gene are MDHEN and SYDVKM. There are 15 residues in the CDR3. This CDR3 is CASSLIRGEDEKLFF. Here the CDR3 DNA reads TGTGCCAGCAGTTTAATTAGGGGGGAAGATGAAAAACTGTTTTTT.